This T cell receptor beta chain originates from a study of Ad26.COV2.S vaccination and SARS-CoV-2 variants. The CDR3 is made up of 18 amino acids. Trimming cost V 1 base and J 0 bases; bases outside gene matches: 10. CDR1 and CDR2 (germline): LNHNV, YYDKDF (reference sequence). General study results and limits: Vaccine recipients had higher spike-specific TCR breadth than placebo recipients.

A note on this clone: Its antigen is unknown.

TCRdb's copy holds only in-frame clones and misses some; the assay was immunoSEQ multiplex PCR. The sample shows roughly 92,000 clones, approximately 82% of them seen only once. Sequenced material: peripheral blood, taken after recovery from COVID-19. This sequence originates from a human donor who had recovered from COVID-19. The chain couples TRBV15 to TRBJ2-5; 8 nucleotides align to TRBD2. The CDR3 loop reads CATSRGVRTSGHQETQYF. The CDR3 DNA follows: TGTGCCACCAGCAGAGGTGTCCGAACTAGCGGACACCAAGAGACCCAGTACTTC.